The next 5 T cell receptor beta chains were all read from a single sample in a study of identifying expanded T cells in peripheral blood (dated by TCRdb to about 2019). Library preparation was by the immunoSEQ multiplex PCR assay. The source is immuneACCESS, and TCRdb retained only in-frame sequences with V and J called. Part of the clones is not carried over; for the studies checked, unresolved V genes explain less than half of this, and the remainder is unexplained. The table for this sample lists 50,000 to 65,000 clones; around four fifths of them were counted only once. The ten largest make up about 20% of the sample. Input material: blood. These receptors were collected from a person aged 18 to 75 in good health.

This clone was found a few times. The J gene is TRBJ1-2, the V gene TRBV5-5, with 8 bases matching TRBD1. Germline V CDR1 and CDR2: SGHKS, YYEKEE (reference sequence). The CDR3 is 15 amino acids. The junction had 10 bases not matched to a gene; V was cut back by 4 bases and J by 5 bases. DNA for the CDR3: TGTGCCAGCAGCCCTATCAGACAGGGGAGGTATGGCTACACCTTC. Its translation: CASSPIRQGRYGYTF.

This clone was found a few times. The chain uses TRBV5-6 and TRBJ1-4; 7 bases fit TRBD1. CDR1 SGHDT and CDR2 YYEEEE come from the germline V gene. V lost 0 bases to trimming and J lost 2 bases; unmatched junction nucleotides: 13. The CDR3 sequence is 19 residues long. CDR3 amino acids: CASSLGQGGRSSTNEKLFF. CDR3 bases: TGTGCCAGCAGCTTGGGTCAAGGGGGCAGATCATCGACTAATGAAAAACTGTTTTTT.

V gene TRBV19 combines with J gene TRBJ1-1; D is possibly TRBD1 (6 bases). The germline V and J ends were trimmed by 5 bases and 4 bases, with 20 bases remaining between them. CDR3 length equals 16 residues. Germline-derived CDR1 and CDR2 are LNHDA and SQIVND (reference sequence). CDR3 nucleotides: TGTGCCAGTAGTCCTACTACAGGGCTATTTGTCACTGAAGCTTTCTTT. This sequence encodes CASSPTTGLFVTEAFF.

On this clone: The junction does not match germline at one end; this may be a read error. The V call is TRBV5-1, the J call TRBJ2-5; 7 bases agree with TRBD1. This CDR3 spans 13 amino acids. Germline-derived CDR1 and CDR2 are SGHRS and YFSETQ. The DNA for the CDR3 is TGCGCCAGCAGCTGGACAGGCCAAGAGGCCCAGTACTTC. Translation: CASSWTGQEAQYF.

V gene TRBV5-1 combines with J gene TRBJ2-7, with D maybe TRBD1 (6 bases). CDR1 SGHRS and CDR2 YFSETQ come from the germline V gene. Trimming pared 4 bases from V and 6 bases from J, leaving 14 bases between. This CDR3 is 13 amino acids long. CDR3 nucleotides: TGCGCCAGCAGCCAGGACAGTTATTCCGAGCAGTACTTC. Protein: CASSQDSYSEQYF.